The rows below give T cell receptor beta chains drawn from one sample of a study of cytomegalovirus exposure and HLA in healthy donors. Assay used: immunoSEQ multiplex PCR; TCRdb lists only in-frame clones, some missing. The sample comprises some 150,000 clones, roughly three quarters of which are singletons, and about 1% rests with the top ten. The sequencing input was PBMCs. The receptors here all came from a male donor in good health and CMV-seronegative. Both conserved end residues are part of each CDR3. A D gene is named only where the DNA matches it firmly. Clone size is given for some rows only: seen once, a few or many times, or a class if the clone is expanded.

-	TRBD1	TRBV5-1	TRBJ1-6	TGCGCCAGCAGCGCGGGACAGGGAAGCGGTAATTCACCCCTCCACTTT	CASSAGQGSGNSPLHF
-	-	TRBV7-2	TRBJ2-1	TGTGCCAGCAGCCCATCGACAGTTTACAATGAGCAGTTCTTC	CASSPSTVYNEQFF
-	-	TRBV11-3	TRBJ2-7	TGTGCCAGCAGCTTAGATCTAACGAGGAACGAGCAGTACTTC	CASSLDLTRNEQYF
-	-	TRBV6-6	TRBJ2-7	TGTGCCAGCCGCGAGACAGAAATCTACGAGCAGTACTTC	CASRETEIYEQYF
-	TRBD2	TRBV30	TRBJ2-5	TGTGCCTGGAGTAATAGCGGGACTACCGACTTC	CAWSNSGTTDF
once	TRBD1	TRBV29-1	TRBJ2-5	TGCAGCGTTGGACAGGGAAGTCGGGAGACCCAGTACTTC	CSVGQGSRETQYF
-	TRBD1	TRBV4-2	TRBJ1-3	TGTGCCAGCAGCCATACCCCGGGACAGAGCTCTGGAAACACCATATATTTT	CASSHTPGQSSGNTIYF
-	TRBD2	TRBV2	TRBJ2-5	TGTGCCAGCAGTACTCACCCGGGACTAGCGCAAGGGAAGGAGACCCAGTACTTC	CASSTHPGLAQGKETQYF
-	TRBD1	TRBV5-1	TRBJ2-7	TGCGCCAGCAGCTTCCGGGACAGGTACGAGCAGTACTTC	CASSFRDRYEQYF
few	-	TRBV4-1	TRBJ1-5	TGCGCCAGCAGCCAAACAGGTTCCAATCAGCCCCAGCATTTT	CASSQTGSNQPQHF
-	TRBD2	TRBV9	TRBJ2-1	TGTGCCAGCAGCGGCCCCGGGGGGGGTTCTTACAATGAGCAGTTCTTC	CASSGPGGGSYNEQFF
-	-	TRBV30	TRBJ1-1	TGTGCCTGGAGTGTCGGGGGATCCACTGAAGCTTTCTTT	CAWSVGGSTEAFF
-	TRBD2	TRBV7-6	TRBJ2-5	TGTGCCAGCAGCTTAGGATTAGCGGGGGGACAAGAGACCCAGTACTTC	CASSLGLAGGQETQYF
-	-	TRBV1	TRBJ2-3	TGCACCAGCAGCCCCCCGGGGGGGGCTAGCACAGATACGCAGTATTTT	CTSSPPGGASTDTQYF
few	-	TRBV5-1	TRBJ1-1	TGCGCCAGCAGCTTGGGGTCTGGTGGGGGAGGGATGAACACTGAAGCTTTCTTT	CASSLGSGGGGMNTEAFF
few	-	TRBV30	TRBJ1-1	TGTGCCTGGGGGACTGGACCCACCAACACTGAAGCTTTCTTT	CAWGTGPTNTEAFF
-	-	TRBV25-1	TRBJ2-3	TGTGCCAGCGGCTCCTGGGATACGCAGTATTTT	CASGSWDTQYF
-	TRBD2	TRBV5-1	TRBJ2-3	TGCGCCAGCAGCAAGGGACTAGCGGGGACCAACACAGATACGCAGTATTTT	CASSKGLAGTNTDTQYF
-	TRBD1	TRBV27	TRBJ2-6	TGTGCCAGCAGACAGACAGGGGGTTTAGCTGGGGCCAACGTCCTGACTTTC	CASRQTGGLAGANVLTF
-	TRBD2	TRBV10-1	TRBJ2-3	TGCGCCAGCAGTGACCAGACTAGCGGGGGGTCAGGGGATACGCAGTATTTT	CASSDQTSGGSGDTQYF
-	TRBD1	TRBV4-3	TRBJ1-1	TGCGCCAGCAGCCAGTCCGGGACAGAACTGAACACTGAAGCTTTCTTT	CASSQSGTELNTEAFF
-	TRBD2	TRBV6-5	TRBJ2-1	TGTGCCAGCAGTTACTCGGTCGCGGGGGGCCCGCAGTTCTTC	CASSYSVAGGPQFF
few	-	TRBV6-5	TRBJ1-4	TGTGCCAGCAGTGCGACAGCCTCTAATGAAAAACTGTTTTTT	CASSATASNEKLFF
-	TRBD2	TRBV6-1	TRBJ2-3	TGTGCCAGCAGTGCGACTAGCGAGGCAGGTACGCAGTATTTT	CASSATSEAGTQYF
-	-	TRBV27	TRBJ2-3	TGTGCCAGCAGTAAACAGGGAAGGGGCACAGATACGCAGTATTTT	CASSKQGRGTDTQYF
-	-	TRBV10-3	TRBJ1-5	TGTGCCATCAGCCGCGCGGGGAGGGGTGAAAACCAGCCCCAGCATTTT	CAISRAGRGENQPQHF
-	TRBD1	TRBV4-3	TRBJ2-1	TGCGCCAGCAGCCAAGATCCAGGGGGCAATGAGCAGTTCTTC	CASSQDPGGNEQFF
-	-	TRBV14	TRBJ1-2	TGTGCCAGCAGCCTCCGCGAACAGGATGGCTACACCTTC	CASSLREQDGYTF
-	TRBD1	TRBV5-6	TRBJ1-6	TGTGCCAGCAGCTTTCGGACAGGACATTCACCCCTCCACTTT	CASSFRTGHSPLHF
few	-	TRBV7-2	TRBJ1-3	TGTGCCAGCAGCCTTATGGGCGTCTCTGGAAACACCATATATTTT	CASSLMGVSGNTIYF
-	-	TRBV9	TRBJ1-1	TGTGCCAGCAGCGTAGTAGGTGAAGCGGCTTTCTTT	CASSVVGEAAFF
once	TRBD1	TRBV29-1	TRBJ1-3	TGCAGGGTTACCGGGACAGCGACAGGTCTTGGAAACACCATATATTTT	CRVTGTATGLGNTIYF
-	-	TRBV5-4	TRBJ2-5	TGTGCCAGCAGCACCTGGGGGCGCGAGACCCAGTACTTC	CASSTWGRETQYF
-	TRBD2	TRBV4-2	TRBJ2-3	TGTGCCAGCAGCCAAGAGGGTAGCGGGGGGGCAGATACGCAGTATTTT	CASSQEGSGGADTQYF